Shown below are 20 T cell receptor beta chains from a single sample sequenced in a study of cytomegalovirus exposure and HLA in healthy donors. The PCR used 60 Vbeta and 13 Jbeta primers. TCRdb's copy holds only in-frame clones and misses some; the assay was immunoSEQ multiplex PCR. The data hold over 130,000 clones, with 82% observed a single time. Material: PBMCs. These receptors were taken from a male donor in good health and CMV-seronegative.

V is TRBV11-3 and J is TRBJ1-5, with 8 bases that match TRBD1. The CDR3 runs to 18 residues. From germline, CDR1 is SGHNT and CDR2 YENEEA. With V trimmed by 6 bases and J by 9 bases, 22 bases remained unmatched. In DNA form, the CDR3 reads TGTGCCAGCAGTTTCGGGCCACCGACAGGGGCCGACTTTATGCCCCAGCATTTT. Translating gives CASSFGPPTGADFMPQHF.

This chain links TRBV4-2 with TRBJ2-1; no clear D. This CDR3 has 17 amino acids. Trimming shortened V by 1 base and J by 0 bases, and 13 bases separated the two germline ends. Germline V CDR1 and CDR2: LGHNA, YNFKEQ. The CDR3 DNA reads as TGTGCCAGCAGCCAAGTACATGGCGGCATCTCCTACAATGAGCAGTTCTTC. Translated, it gives CASSQVHGGISYNEQFF.

The chain joins TRBV5-4 to TRBJ2-1; possibly TRBD2 for D (5 bases). Germline V CDR1 and CDR2: SGHNT, YYREEE (reference sequence). The CDR3 has 13 amino acids. V lost 2 bases and J 8 bases, leaving 11 bases between the germline ends. CDR3 sequence reads: CASSFRGSDEQFF. CDR3 bases: TGTGCCAGCAGCTTTCGGGGATCGGATGAGCAGTTCTTC. Together with reference TRBV5-4 and TRBJ2-1, the CDR3 gives the full variable domain: ETGVTQSPTHLIKTRGQQVTLRCSSQSGHNTVSWYQQALGQGPQFIFQYYREEENGRGNFPPRFSGLQFPNYSSELNVNALELDDSALYLCASSFRGSDEQFFGPGTRLTVL.

The chain combines TRBV5-1 with TRBJ1-1; TRBD1 aligns across 10 bases. In germline, CDR1 is SGHRS, CDR2 YFSETQ. The CDR3 loop spans 16 amino acids. J gave up 4 bases and V 4 bases, and 10 bases lay outside the gene matches. This CDR3 is CASSPLTGGGLTEAFF. CDR3 nucleotide sequence: TGCGCCAGCAGCCCGTTGACAGGGGGCGGTCTCACTGAAGCTTTCTTT.

The gene calls are TRBV27 and TRBJ2-1; 9 nucleotides match TRBD2. V was pared by 4 bases and J by 7 bases, with 5 bases of the junction left unmatched. The CDR3 is made up of 14 amino acids. CDR1 MNHEY and CDR2 SMNVEV come from the germline V gene (reference sequence). The CDR3 region has the DNA TGTGCCAGCAGTTCGGGACTAGCCATGAATGAGCAGTTCTTC. This encodes CASSSGLAMNEQFF.

V usage is TRBV4-1 and J usage is TRBJ2-3; no firm D call. Germline CDR1 is MGHRA and CDR2 is YSYEKL. Trimming left V 0 bases short and J 2 bases short, with 15 bases between. CDR3 size: 17 residues. In DNA, the CDR3 is TGCGCCAGCAGCCAAGATCTTGGCATCCTCGTCACAGATACGCAGTATTTT. Protein sequence: CASSQDLGILVTDTQYF.

This chain links TRBV27 with TRBJ2-5; TRBD2 aligns across 8 bases. The DNA end favors TRBJ2-7, so the J call may be wrong. CDR1 and CDR2 (germline): MNHEY, SMNVEV (reference sequence). The CDR3 has 15 residues. CDR3 DNA sequence: TGTGCCAGCAGTTTAAGGGCGGGAGGTCCCTACGAGCAGTACTTC. Translating it yields CASSLRAGGPYEQYF.

This clone was seen once. This chain connects TRBV6-5 to TRBJ2-7; D remains ambiguous. Between the trimmed V and J ends, which lost 0 bases and 5 bases, there was a span of 17 bases. The germline V gene has CDR1 MNHEY and CDR2 SVGAGI. The CDR3 totals 16 residues. As DNA, the CDR3 is TGTGCCAGCAGTTACTCGATAACGGTATACCCTAACGAGCAGTACTTC. Residues: CASSYSITVYPNEQYF.

A remark on this clone: Other DNA sequences of this sample code for an identical CDR3. V is TRBV27 and J is TRBJ2-7; no reliable D call. The CDR3 is 13 residues long. Germline V gene lookup returns CDR1 MNHEY and CDR2 SMNVEV (reference sequence). V was clipped by 4 bases and J by 1 base, with 8 bases between them. The CDR3: CASSYRVSYEQYF. The CDR3 DNA reads TGTGCCAGCAGTTACCGGGTTTCCTACGAGCAGTACTTC.

The chain is built from TRBV19 and TRBJ2-7; a possible D gene is TRBD2 (5 bases). Between the trimmed V and J ends, which lost 3 bases and 3 bases, there was a span of 15 bases. The CDR3 sequence is 15 residues long. Germline CDR1 LNHDA, CDR2 SQIVND (reference sequence). Here the CDR3 reads CASSILASSRYEQYF. The CDR3 DNA is TGTGCCAGTAGTATCCTGGCTAGCAGCCGCTACGAGCAGTACTTC.

The chain couples TRBV1 to TRBJ2-5; TRBD2, as called in the table, went unchecked against the DNA. TRBV1 is a recognized pseudogene. CDR3 length: 18 amino acids. CDR3 protein: CTSSQVYGTSGPGETQYF. As DNA, the CDR3 is TGCACCAGCAGCCAAGTATACGGGACTAGCGGGCCCGGAGAGACCCAGTACTTC.

The chain uses TRBV4-3 and TRBJ1-4; the D is unclear. The CDR3 loop spans 14 amino acids. Trimming pared 8 bases from V and 0 bases from J, leaving 10 bases between. The germline gives CDR1 LGHNA, CDR2 YSLEER. As DNA, the CDR3 is TGCGCCAGCCGAACACAGCCAACTAATGAAAAACTGTTTTTT. Translating it yields CASRTQPTNEKLFF.

This clone was seen once. The chain couples TRBV5-6 to TRBJ2-1; 11 bases map to TRBD2. The germline CDR1 and CDR2 sequences are SGHDT and YYEEEE. The V and J ends lost 3 bases and 2 bases, in that order; junction bases with no gene match: 13. This CDR3 region has 19 residues. CDR3 nucleotides: TGTGCCAGCAGCTGGAGGACTAGCGGGTATAGCGCCCCCTACAATGAGCAGTTCTTC. Translating gives CASSWRTSGYSAPYNEQFF.

The chain couples TRBV2 to TRBJ2-7; 8 bases match TRBD2. CDR1 and CDR2 from the germline V gene are SNHLY and FYNNEI. J was trimmed by 3 bases and V by 6 bases; bases with no gene match: 10. This CDR3 is 15 amino acids long. CDR3 nucleotides: TGTGCCAGCAGAGCAAGCGGGAGCTCGATCTACGAGCAGTACTTC. It specifies CASRASGSSIYEQYF.

The CDR3 loop is CASSLTGAETQYF. The CDR3 DNA reads as TGTGCCAGCAGCTTAACGGGAGCAGAGACCCAGTACTTC. V gene TRBV5-4 combines with J gene TRBJ2-5, with D possibly TRBD2 on 6 matching bases. This CDR3 is 13 amino acids long. V was trimmed by 2 bases and J by 4 bases, leaving 9 bases between them. Germline values: CDR1 SGHNT, CDR2 YYREEE (reference sequence).

The CDR3 sequence: CATSRGTSGSNEQFF. The CDR3 DNA follows: TGTGCCACCAGCAGAGGGACTAGCGGGAGCAATGAGCAGTTCTTC. The chain recombines TRBV15 with TRBJ2-1, with 13 bases identical to TRBD2. V trimming: 1 base; J trimming: 6 bases; junction bases outside the gene matches: 0. There are 15 residues in the CDR3. Germline loops: CDR1 LNHNV, CDR2 YYDKDF (reference sequence).

The chain recombines TRBV6-5 with TRBJ1-6; D is ambiguous. Germline assignment: CDR1 MNHEY and CDR2 SVGAGI. Deletions cut 0 bases from V and 3 bases from J, with 9 bases between. The CDR3 runs to 16 residues. CDR3: CASSYSYSIYNSPLHF. CDR3 in DNA: TGTGCCAGCAGTTACTCTTACAGCATCTATAATTCACCCCTCCACTTT.

The rearrangement uses TRBV6-5 and TRBJ2-1; 8 nucleotides match TRBD1. Trimming removed 5 bases from V and 8 bases from J; junction bases left unmatched: 8. This CDR3 has 14 amino acids. Germline CDR1 reads MNHEY; CDR2 reads SVGAGI. The DNA for the CDR3 is TGTGCCAGCAGTGAGGGACAGGAGACACATGAGCAGTTCTTC. As protein: CASSEGQETHEQFF.

In this sample, this clone turned up once. The J gene is TRBJ2-1, the V gene TRBV19; 7 bases map to TRBD2. Germline CDR1 and CDR2: LNHDA and SQIVND (reference sequence). V was clipped by 6 bases and J by 2 bases; unmatched bases: 10. There are 16 residues in the CDR3. This chain's CDR3 is CASSPIGAGTYNEQFF. The CDR3 DNA reads TGTGCCAGTAGCCCCATCGGAGCGGGGACCTACAATGAGCAGTTCTTC.

CDR3 nucleotide sequence: TGTGCCATCAGTGAGTCCTCGGTGGGGGCAGGAATTCCCTACGAGCAGTACTTC. This gives the protein CAISESSVGAGIPYEQYF. The chain uses TRBV10-3 and TRBJ2-7; D might be TRBD1 (6 bases). From germline, CDR1 is ENHRY and CDR2 SYGVKD. The CDR3 length is 18 residues. Trimming removed 0 bases at V and 2 bases at J, with 20 bases between.